These 30 T cell receptor beta chains were sequenced from one sample in a study of beta chain features in type 1 diabetes. Expressed TCRB transcripts got sequenced, as all isolated RNA was reverse transcribed. Clones were sequenced by immunoSEQ multiplex PCR, and TCRdb holds only the in-frame ones, with some missing. The table records about 470,000 clones, 30% of them present only once. Specimen: naive CD4+ T cells from blood. Every receptor here comes from a young man in good health.

This clone was found a few times. The chain combines TRBV11-2 with TRBJ2-3; 8 bases are a match to TRBD2. Per germline, CDR1 SGHAT and CDR2 FQNNGV. The CDR3 runs 14 residues. V shed 7 bases and J 7 bases; nucleotides not matched to a gene: 10. The CDR3 DNA follows: TGTGCCAGCAAATCCAGCGGGAGCGGAAATACGCAGTATTTT. The encoded protein is CASKSSGSGNTQYF.

V usage is TRBV28 and J usage is TRBJ2-4; D gene unclear. The CDR3 loop spans 15 amino acids. Germline CDR1 MDHEN, CDR2 SYDVKM. V lost 8 bases to trimming and J lost 0 bases, with 14 bases between them. The CDR3 spells CASLKLNLAKNIQYF. The DNA of the CDR3 is TGTGCCAGCCTTAAACTTAACTTAGCCAAAAACATTCAGTACTTC.

This chain links TRBV13 with TRBJ2-7, with D possibly matching TRBD1 (6 bases). V lost 5 bases and J 0 bases, leaving 11 bases between the germline ends. The CDR3 spans 14 residues. Germline V gene data show CDR1 as PRHDT and CDR2 as FYEKMQ (reference sequence). In DNA, the CDR3 is TGTGCCAGCAGCAGACAGGTCAGCTCCTACGAGCAGTACTTC. This translates into CASSRQVSSYEQYF.

This clone was seen more than once but under ten times. Compared with germline, one end of the junction differs, possibly owing to a read error. The V gene is TRBV30, the J gene TRBJ2-7, with D hard to call. From germline, CDR1 is GTSNPN and CDR2 SVGIG (reference sequence). The CDR3 runs to 11 residues. In DNA form, the CDR3 reads TGTGCCTGGAGTGACTCCCACGAGCAGTACTTC. Residues: CAWSDSHEQYF.

The V gene is TRBV9, the J gene TRBJ2-7, with unresolved D. CDR1 is SGDLS and CDR2 is YYNGEE in the germline V gene. Trimming pared 0 bases from V and 2 bases from J, leaving 12 bases between. The CDR3 has 15 residues. The CDR3 region is CASSVGPVWPYEQYF. CDR3 coding DNA: TGTGCCAGCAGCGTAGGTCCGGTATGGCCCTACGAGCAGTACTTC.

The chain uses TRBV29-1 and TRBJ1-4; D is unclear. The CDR3 contains 15 residues. Trimming took off 0 bases at V and 3 bases at J, with 11 bases between the two ends. Germline-derived CDR1 and CDR2 are SQVTM and ANQGSEA. The CDR3 DNA reads as TGCAGCGTTGAAGAGGGGTCGTATCCTAATGAAAAACTGTTTTTT. This gives the protein CSVEEGSYPNEKLFF.

A word on this clone: The sample carries other DNA sequences with the same CDR3. The chain is built from TRBV5-1 and TRBJ1-1, with 7 bases aligning to TRBD1. Trimming took 2 bases from V and 3 from J; bases not matched to a gene: 1. The CDR3 loop spans 13 amino acids. Germline CDR1 is SGHRS and CDR2 is YFSETQ. The CDR3 DNA reads as TGCGCCAGCAGCTTCGGGACAGACACTGAAGCTTTCTTT. It translates to CASSFGTDTEAFF.

This clone appeared a few times. The sample contains more than one DNA sequence encoding this CDR3. The chain combines TRBV5-1 with TRBJ2-5; D gene unclear. The CDR3 spans 11 residues. CDR1 is SGHRS, CDR2 YFSETQ, per germline. V was clipped by 0 bases and J by 5 bases, with 2 bases between them. CDR3: CASSLVETQYF. CDR3 coding DNA: TGCGCCAGCAGCTTGGTGGAGACCCAGTACTTC.

This clone turned up a few times. The genes are TRBV7-9 and TRBJ2-3; 10 bases match TRBD2. Germline CDR1 reads SEHNR; CDR2 reads FQNEAQ (reference sequence). The CDR3 contains 16 residues. V lost 3 bases, J lost 2 bases, and 5 bases stayed unmatched. CDR3 residues: CASSFGLAEPTDTQYF. The DNA for the CDR3 is TGTGCCAGCAGCTTCGGACTAGCGGAACCCACAGATACGCAGTATTTT.

This chain links TRBV30 with TRBJ2-5, with TRBD2 matching over 7 bases. The CDR3 is made up of 14 amino acids. V trimming: 2 bases; J trimming: 2 bases; junction bases outside the gene matches: 5. Germline V CDR1 and CDR2: GTSNPN, SVGIG (reference sequence). CDR3 sequence: CAWSTQGGQETQYF. DNA for the CDR3: TGTGCCTGGAGTACGCAGGGAGGGCAAGAGACCCAGTACTTC.

The V and J genes are TRBV7-2 and TRBJ1-6; D possibly corresponds to TRBD1 (5 bases). Trimming removed 5 bases at V and 10 bases at J, with 18 bases between. CDR1 is SGHTA, CDR2 FQGNSA, per germline. CDR3 length equals 15 residues. The chain's CDR3 is CASSLGAGYGSPLHF. CDR3 coding DNA: TGTGCCAGCAGCCTCGGGGCGGGGTATGGGTCACCCCTCCACTTT. The variable domain in full, completed from reference TRBV7-2 and TRBJ1-6, reads GAGVSQSPSNKVTEKGKDVELRCDPISGHTALYWYRQSLGQGLEFLIYFQGNSAPDKSGLPSDRFSAERTGGSVSTLTIQRTQQEDSAVYLCASSLGAGYGSPLHFGNGTRLTVT.

A single count supports this clone. The rearrangement uses TRBV27 and TRBJ2-1; 9 bases are shared with TRBD2. The J segment lost 0 bases and the V segment lost 3 bases, leaving 9 bases of the junction unmatched. From germline, CDR1 is MNHEY and CDR2 SMNVEV (reference sequence). The CDR3 loop spans 18 amino acids. Here the CDR3 DNA reads TGTGCCAGCAGTTTTCCCAGCGGGAGGAGGTCCTCCTACAATGAGCAGTTCTTC. The encoded protein is CASSFPSGRRSSYNEQFF.

The chain couples TRBV15 to TRBJ1-2, with D hard to call. The V and J ends lost 0 bases and 7 bases respectively, with 12 bases between them. This CDR3 has 14 amino acids. CDR1 and CDR2 (germline): LNHNV, YYDKDF (reference sequence). The CDR3 loop is CATSRDSGYGGYTF. CDR3 nucleotide sequence: TGTGCCACCAGCAGAGATTCGGGGTATGGTGGCTACACCTTC.

V usage is TRBV2 and J usage is TRBJ2-5; tentative D call: TRBD2 (5 bases). Trimming cost V 11 bases and J 11 bases, with 24 bases left between them. In germline, CDR1 is SNHLY, CDR2 FYNNEI. This CDR3 has 13 amino acids. The CDR3, as DNA: TGTGCCTTTCTGGACTTGCCGTTAACAGAGCAGTACTTC. Translating it yields CAFLDLPLTEQYF.

In nucleotides, the CDR3 is TGCGCCAGCAGCCAAGCCGATACCGACTACGAGCAGTACTTC. It is translated as CASSQADTDYEQYF. The rearrangement joins TRBV4-1 to TRBJ2-7; unclear D gene. Trimming pared 1 base from V and 3 bases from J, leaving 10 bases between. The germline V gene has CDR1 MGHRA and CDR2 YSYEKL. This CDR3 is built from 14 residues.

This clone came up a few times. The rearrangement links TRBV9 to TRBJ2-1; 7 bases fit TRBD2. This CDR3 has 16 amino acids. Germline V gene sequence: CDR1 SGDLS, CDR2 YYNGEE. J gave up 9 bases and V 4 bases, and 16 bases lay outside the gene matches. The CDR3, as DNA: TGTGCCAGCAGCTCAAGACGGGAGGTCCCGTATAGTGAGCAGTTCTTC. This codes for CASSSRREVPYSEQFF.

The chain recombines TRBV7-9 with TRBJ2-2, with no clear D. Trimming took off 5 bases at V and 10 bases at J, with 5 bases between the two ends. This CDR3 is built from 10 residues. Germline assignment: CDR1 SEHNR and CDR2 FQNEAQ (reference sequence). The DNA of the CDR3 is TGTGCCAGCAGCCCCGCGGAGCTGTTTTTT. Translation: CASSPAELFF.

The CDR3 DNA reads TGTGCCAGCAGCTTTGAAGGGCCCGCACCTCTAGCCAAAAACATTCAGTACTTC. It codes for CASSFEGPAPLAKNIQYF. The V gene is TRBV5-4, the J gene TRBJ2-4; D call uncertain. Per germline, CDR1 SGHNT and CDR2 YYREEE (reference sequence). The CDR3 runs 18 residues. V shed 2 bases and J shed 0 bases, with 18 bases lying between them.

The chain joins TRBV7-9 to TRBJ2-1; 9 bases match TRBD1. Germline CDR1 is SEHNR and CDR2 is FQNEAQ (reference sequence). The CDR3 length is 14 residues. V shed 6 bases and J 8 bases; nucleotides not matched to a gene: 8. The DNA for the CDR3 is TGTGCCAGCAGACGGGACAGGGACCGGTATGAGCAGTTCTTC. Its protein product is CASRRDRDRYEQFF.

The genes are TRBV10-3 and TRBJ2-7; 7 bases fit TRBD1. This CDR3 is 14 amino acids long. Germline lookup yields CDR1 ENHRY and CDR2 SYGVKD. Losses at the gene ends were 0 bases for V and 8 bases for J; bases not matched to a gene: 7. Written as DNA, the CDR3 is TGTGCCATCAGTGAGTCGGCACAGGGGAACCAGCAGTACTTC. It yields the protein CAISESAQGNQQYF.

CDR3 coding DNA: TGCAGCGCCGATAGCTCCTACAATGAGCAGTTCTTC. It encodes CSADSSYNEQFF. The rearrangement links TRBV29-1 to TRBJ2-1; D unresolved. V lost 7 bases, J lost 0 bases, and 7 bases lay in between. The CDR3 consists of 12 residues. Germline assignment: CDR1 SQVTM and CDR2 ANQGSEA.

This clone was found a few times. The genes are TRBV5-4 and TRBJ2-3; D is undetermined. The CDR3 consists of 13 residues. The V end was cut by 1 base, the J end by 7 bases, with 10 bases between. The germline V gene encodes CDR1 SGHNT and CDR2 YYREEE (reference sequence). CDR3: CASSLKGKNTQYF. CDR3 coding DNA: TGTGCCAGCAGCTTGAAAGGCAAAAATACGCAGTATTTT.

This clone was detected only a few times. V gene TRBV4-3 combines with J gene TRBJ2-3; TRBD2 agrees at 9 bases. The junction had 2 bases not matched to a gene; V was cut back by 0 bases and J by 10 bases. There are 13 residues in the CDR3. Per germline, CDR1 LGHNA and CDR2 YSLEER. This chain's CDR3 is CASSQERLAAQYF. CDR3 nucleotides: TGCGCCAGCAGCCAAGAAAGACTAGCGGCGCAGTATTTT.

This rearrangement joins TRBV7-3 to TRBJ2-5; D tentatively fits TRBD1 or TRBD2 (6 bases each). Deletions cut 2 bases from V and 5 bases from J, with 9 bases between. This CDR3 is 13 amino acids long. CDR1 is SGHTA, CDR2 FQGTGA, per germline. CDR3 residues: CASSLGGLETQYF. The CDR3 coding sequence is TGTGCCAGCAGCTTAGGGGGGCTCGAGACCCAGTACTTC.

This clone was seen a few times. The rearrangement uses TRBV2 and TRBJ2-3; D is uncertain. Germline lookup yields CDR1 SNHLY and CDR2 FYNNEI. This CDR3 has 15 residues. Trimming took off 4 bases at V and 0 bases at J, with 11 bases between the two ends. CDR3 nucleotides: TGTGCCAGCAGTGTACAACCTTCTAGCACAGATACGCAGTATTTT. This encodes CASSVQPSSTDTQYF.

This clone was seen a handful of times. The chain recombines TRBV15 with TRBJ2-1; 9 positions agree with TRBD2. CDR3 length equals 19 residues. V lost 0 bases to trimming and J lost 7 bases; unmatched junction nucleotides: 16. The V gene's germline CDR1 is LNHNV and CDR2 YYDKDF (reference sequence). The CDR3 sequence is CATSRDLPWAGGLWNEQFF. In DNA form, the CDR3 reads TGTGCCACCAGCAGAGATCTTCCGTGGGCGGGAGGGCTGTGGAATGAGCAGTTCTTC.

This clone was seen a handful of times. This chain connects TRBV5-1 to TRBJ2-7, with 9 bases identical to TRBD2. This CDR3 contains 14 residues. With 5 bases clipped from V and 1 base from J, the junction kept 4 bases outside the gene matches. Germline V lookup: CDR1 SGHRS, CDR2 YFSETQ. The CDR3: CASSLAGASYEQYF. As DNA, the CDR3 is TGCGCCAGCAGTTTAGCGGGAGCATCCTACGAGCAGTACTTC.

The gene calls are TRBV14 and TRBJ2-7, with TRBD2 matching over 7 bases. Germline CDR1 reads SGHDN; CDR2 reads FVKESK. Trimming at V came to 1 base and at J to 4 bases, leaving 10 bases not matched to a gene. This CDR3 comprises 16 residues. CDR3: CASSQVATSVTYEQYF. Written as DNA, the CDR3 is TGTGCCAGCAGCCAAGTAGCTACTAGCGTGACTTACGAGCAGTACTTC.

The V gene is TRBV6-1, the J gene TRBJ1-2, with D tentatively TRBD1 (5 bases). The CDR3 runs 14 residues. V dropped 4 bases and J dropped 3 bases, with 12 bases sitting between them. Germline loops: CDR1 MNHNS, CDR2 SASEGT. The CDR3 region has the DNA TGTGCCAGCAGTGTCCAGGGTGGGGACTATGGCTACACCTTC. Protein: CASSVQGGDYGYTF.

The rearrangement joins TRBV12-5 to TRBJ2-3; possibly TRBD1 for D (6 bases). There are 13 residues in the CDR3. V lost 8 bases to trimming and J lost 1 base, with 10 bases between them. CDR1 is LGHNT and CDR2 is FRNRAP in the germline V gene. CDR3 residues: CASSAGGTDTQYF. The CDR3 region has the DNA TGTGCTAGTTCCGCAGGGGGCACAGATACGCAGTATTTT. Looking up the rest from reference TRBV12-5 and TRBJ2-3 gives the full variable domain: DARVTQTPRHKVTEMGQEVTMRCQPILGHNTVFWYRQTMMQGLELLAYFRNRAPLDDSGMPKDRFSAEMPDATLATLKIQPSEPRDSAVYFCASSAGGTDTQYFGPGTRLTVL.